The subject of this entry is one TCR beta chain. The authors distributed each subset's genomic DNA evenly over several immunoSEQ plates. In the authors' methods: Filtering differed, since immunoSEQ gave only junction sequences and no quality scores. Clones were sequenced by immunoSEQ multiplex PCR, and TCRdb holds only the in-frame ones, with some missing. For V, J and clone size, that table is used; D and trimming come from the DNA. The sample consists of about 680,000 clones, roughly 94% of them appearing once. This sample is drawn from a study of shared clonotypes between healthy human individuals. In the naive CD8 group, cells lacked CD45RO and were positively selected for CCR7, so terminally differentiated effector memory CD45RA+ cells were left out. The germline V gene has CDR1 MGHRA and CDR2 YSYEKL. This CDR3 region has 17 residues. Trimming took 8 bases from V and 6 from J, leaving 25 bases between them.

V usage is TRBV4-1 and J usage is TRBJ2-2, with D possibly being TRBD2 (5 bases). The source material was naive CD8+ T cells sorted from blood. The sequence came from a man aged 25 to 40 in good health. The CDR3 here is CASFAGGGIEKPGELFF. Written as DNA, the CDR3 is TGCGCCAGCTTCGCGGGCGGTGGAATCGAGAAGCCCGGGGAGCTGTTTTTT.